This T cell receptor (beta chain) was identified during a study of early T cells in non-severe SARS-CoV-2 infection. About the study: The input, bulk RNA from unsorted whole blood, was sequenced, and chains were unpaired.

Unique molecular identifier tags were affixed to discrete cDNA molecules. A single record per CDR3 protein comes from TCRdb applying MiXCR to the 5' RACE reads. This sample has 50,000 to 70,000 distinct CDR3 sequences, with more than 8.5% found just once. The study's findings and limits: There was a bias toward anti-spike CD8 responses in VDJdb matching, which missed private and CD4 specificities.

This clonotype was seen many times. The antigen remains unidentified. The sequence was obtained from an adult who was a healthcare worker with PCR-confirmed SARS-CoV-2 infection or an uninfected control (not recorded which). The material sequenced was whole blood.

The CDR3 DNA sequence: TGTGCCAGCAGTTTAGGGGACAGAGCGAACACCGGGGAGCTGTTTTTT. It specifies CASSLGDRANTGELFF. V is TRBV12-3 or TRBV12-4 and J is TRBJ2-2; TRBD1 matches at 7 bases. V was pared by 1 base and J by 0 bases, with 2 bases of the junction left unmatched. This CDR3 is 16 amino acids long.